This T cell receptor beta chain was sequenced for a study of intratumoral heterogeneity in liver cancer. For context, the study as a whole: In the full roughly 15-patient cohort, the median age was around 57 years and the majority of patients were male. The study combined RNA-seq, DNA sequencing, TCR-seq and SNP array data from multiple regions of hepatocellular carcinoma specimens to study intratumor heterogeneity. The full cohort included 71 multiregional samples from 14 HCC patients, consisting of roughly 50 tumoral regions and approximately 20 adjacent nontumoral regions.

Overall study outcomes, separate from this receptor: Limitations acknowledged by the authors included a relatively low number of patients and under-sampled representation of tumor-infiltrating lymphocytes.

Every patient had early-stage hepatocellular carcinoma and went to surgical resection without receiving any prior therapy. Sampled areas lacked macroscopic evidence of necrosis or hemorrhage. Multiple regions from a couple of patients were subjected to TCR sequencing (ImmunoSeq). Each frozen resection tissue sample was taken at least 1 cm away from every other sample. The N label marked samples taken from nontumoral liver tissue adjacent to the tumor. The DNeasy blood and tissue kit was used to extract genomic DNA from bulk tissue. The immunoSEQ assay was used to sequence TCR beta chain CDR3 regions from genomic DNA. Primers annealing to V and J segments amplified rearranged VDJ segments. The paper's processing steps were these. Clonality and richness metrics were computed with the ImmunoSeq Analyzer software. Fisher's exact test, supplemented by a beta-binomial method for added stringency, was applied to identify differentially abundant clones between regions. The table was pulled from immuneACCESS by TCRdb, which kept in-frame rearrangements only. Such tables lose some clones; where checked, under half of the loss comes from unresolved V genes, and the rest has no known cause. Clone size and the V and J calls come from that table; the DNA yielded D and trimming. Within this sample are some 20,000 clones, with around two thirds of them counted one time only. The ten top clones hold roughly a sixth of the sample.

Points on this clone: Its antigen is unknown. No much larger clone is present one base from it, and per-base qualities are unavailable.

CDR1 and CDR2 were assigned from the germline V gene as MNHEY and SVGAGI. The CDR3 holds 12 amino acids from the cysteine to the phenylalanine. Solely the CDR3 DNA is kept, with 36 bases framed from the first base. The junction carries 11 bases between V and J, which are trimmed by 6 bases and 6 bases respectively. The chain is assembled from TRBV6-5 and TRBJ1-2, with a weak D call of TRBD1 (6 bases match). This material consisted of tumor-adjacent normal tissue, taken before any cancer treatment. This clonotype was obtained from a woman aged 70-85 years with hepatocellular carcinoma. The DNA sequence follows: TGTGCCAGCAGCCAACGGACAGATGGCTACACCTTC. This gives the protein CASSQRTDGYTF.